This T cell receptor (beta chain) emerged from a study of identical twins. Study-wide results and limits: Twin pairs had excess sharing that was weaker in beta out-of-frame sequences.

The germline CDR1 and CDR2 sequences are SNHLY and FYNNEI. This CDR3 comprises 14 residues. V was pared by 3 bases and J by 7 bases, with 4 bases of the junction left unmatched. TCRdb re-called the 5' RACE reads through MiXCR, storing one row per CDR3 protein. In the table there are about 520,000 distinct CDR3 sequences, roughly a fifth of which are singletons. This clonotype was seen a few times. The antigen remains undetermined. These sequences were also reported in another study, on T cells expressing NK-cell markers.

The material sequenced was CD4+ T cells sorted from blood. J is TRBJ1-4 and V is TRBV2; 8 positions match TRBD1. The receptor was derived from a young woman in good health. CDR3 nucleotides: TGTGCCAGCAGTGACCGGACAGGGCTTGAAAAACTGTTTTTT. Amino acid sequence: CASSDRTGLEKLFF.